This T cell receptor beta chain was recorded in a study of response to subunit inactivated influenza vaccine. Study-level results: Each seasonal influenza vaccination, the authors suggested, recruits few new T cells.

This CDR3 has 13 amino acids. The V and J ends lost 8 bases and 6 bases, in that order; junction bases with no gene match: 9. TCRdb independently ran MiXCR on the RT-PCR reads; one entry per CDR3 protein. The sample shows about 480,000 distinct CDR3 sequences, 10% to 15% of them seen only once. This clonotype was seen a few times. What it binds is unknown. Sample: PBMCs from blood, taken about 40 days after vaccination. The receptor was derived from a man between 50 and 59 years old who received an inactivated influenza vaccine. This chain links TRBV12-3 or TRBV12-4 with TRBJ1-2; TRBD1 agrees at 7 bases. The CDR3 DNA reads as TGTGCCAGCGGCCCTCACAGGGGTCATGGCTACACCTTC. Translation gives CASGPHRGHGYTF.